This T cell receptor beta chain was recovered during a study of cytomegalovirus exposure and HLA in healthy donors. Study-level points and caveats: Serostatus for CMV was the only available immune exposure information. Cytomegalovirus-associated TCR beta chains were listed, numbering over 150.

In the case of this clone: What it binds is unknown.

The PCR contained 60 Vbeta and 13 Jbeta primers. Profiled with immunoSEQ multiplex PCR; TCRdb holds only in-frame clones, not every one. The sample lists 150,000 to 200,000 clones, around 80% occurring once. CDR3 length: 19 amino acids. Germline values: CDR1 GTSNPN, CDR2 SVGIG (reference sequence). The V end was cut by 0 bases, the J end by 1 base, with 23 bases between. The specimen sequenced was PBMCs. This chain links TRBV30 with TRBJ2-3, with D unresolved. The clonotype was recovered from a woman aged 30 to 39 in good health and CMV-seropositive. The CDR3 DNA follows: TGTGCCTGGAGTGTACTTACTCGTCTAGGATTCGCGGGCACAGATACGCAGTATTTT. It codes for CAWSVLTRLGFAGTDTQYF. Variable domain in full (rest from reference TRBV30 and TRBJ2-3): SQTIHQWPATLVQPVGSPLSLECTVEGTSNPNLYWYRQAAGRGLQLLFYSVGIGQISSEVPQNLSASRPQDRQFILSSKKLLLSDSGFYLCAWSVLTRLGFAGTDTQYFGPGTRLTVL.